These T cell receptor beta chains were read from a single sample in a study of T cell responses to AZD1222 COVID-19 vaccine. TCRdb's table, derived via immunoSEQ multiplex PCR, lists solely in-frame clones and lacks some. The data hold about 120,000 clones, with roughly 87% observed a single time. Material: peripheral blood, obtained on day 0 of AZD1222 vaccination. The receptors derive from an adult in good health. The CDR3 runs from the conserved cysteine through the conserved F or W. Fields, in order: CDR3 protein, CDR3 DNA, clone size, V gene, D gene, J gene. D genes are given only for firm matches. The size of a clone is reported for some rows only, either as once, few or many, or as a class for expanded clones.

CDR3 protein: CARRNEQFF
CDR3 DNA: TGTGCCAGACGAAATGAGCAGTTCTTC
clone size: -
V gene: TRBV9
D gene: -
J gene: TRBJ2-1

CDR3 protein: CASSGGSVVSNQPQHF
CDR3 DNA: TGTGCCAGCAGTGGGGGATCGGTGGTCAGCAATCAGCCCCAGCATTTT
clone size: -
V gene: TRBV2
D gene: -
J gene: TRBJ1-5

CDR3 protein: CASSLEGPGNTIYF
CDR3 DNA: TGTGCCAGCAGCTTAGAGGGGCCTGGAAACACCATATATTTT
clone size: few
V gene: TRBV11-2
D gene: -
J gene: TRBJ1-3

CDR3 protein: CASSLGGALDVSYGYTF
CDR3 DNA: TGTGCCAGCAGTTTAGGGGGGGCGCTTGACGTTAGCTATGGCTACACCTTC
clone size: -
V gene: TRBV28
D gene: -
J gene: TRBJ1-2

CDR3 protein: CASSRGPVPNEQFF
CDR3 DNA: TGTGCCAGCAGCAGGGGCCCTGTCCCCAATGAGCAGTTCTTC
clone size: few
V gene: TRBV5-6
D gene: -
J gene: TRBJ2-1

CDR3 protein: CASSLTGSSYNEQFF
CDR3 DNA: TGTGCCAGCAGCTTAACAGGGAGCTCCTACAATGAGCAGTTCTTC
clone size: -
V gene: TRBV7-3
D gene: -
J gene: TRBJ2-1

CDR3 protein: CASSQEGSTDTQYF
CDR3 DNA: TGTGCCAGCAGCCAAGAGGGAAGCACAGATACGCAGTATTTT
clone size: -
V gene: TRBV3-1/TRBV3-2
D gene: -
J gene: TRBJ2-3

CDR3 protein: CASSRSSIAPEEGQFF
CDR3 DNA: TGTGCCAGCAGTCGTAGTAGTATAGCTCCGGAAGAGGGGCAGTTCTTC
clone size: once
V gene: TRBV7-2
D gene: -
J gene: TRBJ2-1

CDR3 protein: CASTDRAASETQYF
CDR3 DNA: TGCGCCAGCACGGACAGGGCCGCATCAGAGACCCAGTACTTC
clone size: -
V gene: TRBV5-1
D gene: TRBD1
J gene: TRBJ2-5

CDR3 protein: CASSFEHVYEQYF
CDR3 DNA: TGTGCCAGCAGCTTTGAACACGTCTACGAGCAGTACTTC
clone size: -
V gene: TRBV7-2
D gene: -
J gene: TRBJ2-7

CDR3 protein: CASSLAVGGSSGNTIYF
CDR3 DNA: TGCGCCAGCAGCTTGGCCGTAGGGGGGAGCTCTGGAAACACCATATATTTT
clone size: -
V gene: TRBV5-1
D gene: -
J gene: TRBJ1-3

CDR3 protein: CASSRLAGGGLDTQYF
CDR3 DNA: TGTGCCAGCAGTCGGCTGGCGGGAGGGGGATTAGATACGCAGTATTTT
clone size: -
V gene: TRBV9
D gene: TRBD2
J gene: TRBJ2-3

CDR3 protein: CASSRRFGGLETQYF
CDR3 DNA: TGTGCCAGCAGCAGAAGATTCGGGGGGCTAGAGACCCAGTACTTC
clone size: -
V gene: TRBV11-2
D gene: -
J gene: TRBJ2-5

CDR3 protein: CASSSGSGDEQFF
CDR3 DNA: TGCGCCAGCAGCTCCGGGAGCGGAGATGAGCAGTTCTTC
clone size: -
V gene: TRBV5-1
D gene: -
J gene: TRBJ2-1

CDR3 protein: CASSSNGGRGRGYTF
CDR3 DNA: TGTGCCAGCAGTTCTAACGGAGGACGCGGTAGGGGCTACACCTTC
clone size: -
V gene: TRBV3-1/TRBV3-2
D gene: -
J gene: TRBJ1-2

CDR3 protein: CASSLTGGTEAFF
CDR3 DNA: TGTGCCAGCAGCTTAACTGGTGGCACTGAAGCTTTCTTT
clone size: -
V gene: TRBV7-9
D gene: -
J gene: TRBJ1-1

CDR3 protein: CASSPQGSGYGYTF
CDR3 DNA: TGTGCCAGCAGTCCACAGGGCTCCGGCTATGGCTACACCTTC
clone size: -
V gene: TRBV28
D gene: -
J gene: TRBJ1-2

CDR3 protein: CASRPGTATYEQYF
CDR3 DNA: TGTGCCAGCAGACCCGGGACGGCCACCTACGAGCAGTACTTC
clone size: -
V gene: TRBV28
D gene: -
J gene: TRBJ2-7

CDR3 protein: CSVEGTTGELFF
CDR3 DNA: TGCAGCGTTGAAGGCACCACCGGGGAGCTGTTTTTT
clone size: -
V gene: TRBV29-1
D gene: -
J gene: TRBJ2-2

CDR3 protein: CSDGEGGDTQYF
CDR3 DNA: TGCAGCGACGGAGAGGGAGGAGATACGCAGTATTTT
clone size: -
V gene: TRBV29-1
D gene: -
J gene: TRBJ2-3

CDR3 protein: CASISYASDYGYTF
CDR3 DNA: TGTGCCAGCATTAGCTATGCTAGCGACTATGGCTACACCTTC
clone size: -
V gene: TRBV6-5
D gene: -
J gene: TRBJ1-2

CDR3 protein: CASSFGTNGNTIYF
CDR3 DNA: TGTGCCAGCAGCTTCGGGACAAACGGAAACACCATATATTTT
clone size: -
V gene: TRBV7-2
D gene: -
J gene: TRBJ1-3

CDR3 protein: CASTLRQGLSGNTIYF
CDR3 DNA: TGTGCCAGCACCTTACGACAGGGCCTCTCTGGAAACACCATATATTTT
clone size: -
V gene: TRBV21-1
D gene: -
J gene: TRBJ1-3

CDR3 protein: CASSYRAHQPQHF
CDR3 DNA: TGTGCCAGCAGTTATAGGGCCCATCAGCCCCAGCATTTT
clone size: -
V gene: TRBV6-5
D gene: -
J gene: TRBJ1-5

CDR3 protein: CASRGTGNVNGYTF
CDR3 DNA: TGTGCCAGCAGAGGGACAGGAAATGTTAATGGCTACACCTTC
clone size: -
V gene: TRBV2
D gene: TRBD1
J gene: TRBJ1-2

CDR3 protein: CASTAGGANTEAFF
CDR3 DNA: TGTGCCAGCACGGCAGGGGGCGCGAACACTGAAGCTTTCTTT
clone size: -
V gene: TRBV6-5
D gene: TRBD1
J gene: TRBJ1-1

CDR3 protein: CASTSVGQGNSPLHF
CDR3 DNA: TGTGCCAGCACCTCAGTGGGACAGGGCAATTCACCCCTCCACTTT
clone size: -
V gene: TRBV7-9
D gene: TRBD1
J gene: TRBJ1-6

CDR3 protein: CASSIVGGRDGNEQFF
CDR3 DNA: TGTGCCAGTAGTATAGTTGGGGGGAGAGATGGCAATGAGCAGTTCTTC
clone size: once
V gene: TRBV19
D gene: -
J gene: TRBJ2-1

CDR3 protein: CASQTPSGSYEQYF
CDR3 DNA: TGTGCCAGTCAGACTCCTAGCGGGAGCTACGAGCAGTACTTC
clone size: -
V gene: TRBV28
D gene: TRBD2
J gene: TRBJ2-7

CDR3 protein: CASSYPGTSGVFRQETQYF
CDR3 DNA: TGTGCCAGCAGTTACCCCGGGACTAGCGGGGTTTTCCGGCAAGAGACCCAGTACTTC
clone size: -
V gene: TRBV6-2/TRBV6-3
D gene: TRBD2
J gene: TRBJ2-5

CDR3 protein: CASSPTRVGDNEQFF
CDR3 DNA: TGTGCCAGCAGCCCGACAAGGGTTGGTGACAATGAGCAGTTCTTC
clone size: few
V gene: TRBV2
D gene: -
J gene: TRBJ2-1

CDR3 protein: CASSSGGVRHEQYF
CDR3 DNA: TGTGCCAGCAGTTCTGGGGGGGTTCGGCACGAGCAGTACTTC
clone size: -
V gene: TRBV9
D gene: TRBD2
J gene: TRBJ2-7

CDR3 protein: CASSPGTAYEQYF
CDR3 DNA: TGTGCCAGCAGCCCCGGGACAGCATACGAGCAGTACTTC
clone size: -
V gene: TRBV13
D gene: TRBD1
J gene: TRBJ2-7

CDR3 protein: CASITPTSGRLGEQFF
CDR3 DNA: TGTGCCAGCATCACCCCGACTAGCGGGAGGCTGGGTGAGCAGTTCTTC
clone size: -
V gene: TRBV2
D gene: TRBD2
J gene: TRBJ2-1

CDR3 protein: CASSTGGREVYEQYF
CDR3 DNA: TGTGCCAGCAGCACGGGGGGGCGGGAGGTATACGAGCAGTACTTC
clone size: once
V gene: TRBV4-2
D gene: TRBD2
J gene: TRBJ2-7

CDR3 protein: CASSQGLVLYEQYF
CDR3 DNA: TGTGCCAGTAGTCAAGGACTTGTTCTCTACGAGCAGTACTTC
clone size: -
V gene: TRBV19
D gene: -
J gene: TRBJ2-7

CDR3 protein: CASSDKTGNDEQYF
CDR3 DNA: TGTGCCAGCAGTGACAAGACAGGGAATGACGAGCAGTACTTC
clone size: -
V gene: TRBV6-1
D gene: TRBD1
J gene: TRBJ2-7

CDR3 protein: CASSLGGLLSEQYF
CDR3 DNA: TGTGCCAGCAGCTTAGGAGGCCTCCTTAGCGAGCAGTACTTC
clone size: -
V gene: TRBV11-2
D gene: -
J gene: TRBJ2-7

CDR3 protein: CASSQLAGAEDTQYF
CDR3 DNA: TGTGCCAGCAGCCAACTAGCGGGAGCGGAAGATACGCAGTATTTT
clone size: -
V gene: TRBV14
D gene: TRBD2
J gene: TRBJ2-3

CDR3 protein: CATSDPRTGGFGYTF
CDR3 DNA: TGTGCCACCAGTGATCCCCGGACAGGGGGTTTTGGCTACACCTTC
clone size: once
V gene: TRBV24-1
D gene: TRBD1
J gene: TRBJ1-2

CDR3 protein: CASSKGKNTDTQYF
CDR3 DNA: TGTGCCAGTAGTAAAGGAAAGAACACAGATACGCAGTATTTT
clone size: -
V gene: TRBV19
D gene: -
J gene: TRBJ2-3

CDR3 protein: CASSPRGRVREETQYF
CDR3 DNA: TGTGCCAGCAGCCCCCGGGGACGGGTCCGCGAAGAGACCCAGTACTTC
clone size: -
V gene: TRBV7-6
D gene: -
J gene: TRBJ2-5

CDR3 protein: CASSLGSLGGSLGYGYTF
CDR3 DNA: TGTGCCAGCAGCTTGGGGTCACTGGGAGGCTCGCTAGGCTATGGCTACACCTTC
clone size: once
V gene: TRBV5-6
D gene: -
J gene: TRBJ1-2

CDR3 protein: CASSRAGGRGEQYF
CDR3 DNA: TGTGCCAGCAGTAGGGCGGGAGGCCGGGGCGAGCAGTACTTC
clone size: -
V gene: TRBV25-1
D gene: TRBD2
J gene: TRBJ2-7

CDR3 protein: CASSAVDRPVYGYTF
CDR3 DNA: TGTGCCAGCAGCGCCGTGGACAGGCCTGTCTATGGCTACACCTTC
clone size: -
V gene: TRBV9
D gene: TRBD1
J gene: TRBJ1-2

CDR3 protein: CASSYLFPPSEAFF
CDR3 DNA: TGTGCCAGCAGTTACTTATTCCCCCCATCCGAAGCTTTCTTT
clone size: -
V gene: TRBV6-5
D gene: -
J gene: TRBJ1-1

CDR3 protein: CASSRQGHGNTIYF
CDR3 DNA: TGTGCCAGCAGTCGACAGGGACATGGAAACACCATATATTTT
clone size: -
V gene: TRBV6-5
D gene: TRBD1
J gene: TRBJ1-3

CDR3 protein: CASNPSGRETQYF
CDR3 DNA: TGTGCCAGCAACCCTAGCGGGAGGGAGACCCAGTACTTC
clone size: -
V gene: TRBV6-5
D gene: TRBD2
J gene: TRBJ2-5

CDR3 protein: CASSYGAGYNSPLHF
CDR3 DNA: TGTGCCAGCAGTTACGGGGCGGGGTATAATTCACCCCTCCACTTT
clone size: few
V gene: TRBV6-5
D gene: -
J gene: TRBJ1-6

CDR3 protein: CASSLFGSSNEKLFF
CDR3 DNA: TGTGCCAGCAGTTTATTTGGCAGCTCGAATGAAAAACTGTTTTTT
clone size: -
V gene: TRBV28
D gene: -
J gene: TRBJ1-4

CDR3 protein: CASSVEGVSTDTQYF
CDR3 DNA: TGTGCCAGCAGCGTAGAAGGGGTGAGCACAGATACGCAGTATTTT
clone size: -
V gene: TRBV9
D gene: -
J gene: TRBJ2-3

CDR3 protein: CASSQDGGQPQHF
CDR3 DNA: TGCGCCAGCAGCCAAGATGGAGGTCAGCCCCAGCATTTT
clone size: -
V gene: TRBV4-1
D gene: -
J gene: TRBJ1-5

CDR3 protein: CASSVQLNTEAFF
CDR3 DNA: TGTGCCAGTAGTGTACAGCTGAACACTGAAGCTTTCTTT
clone size: -
V gene: TRBV19
D gene: -
J gene: TRBJ1-1

CDR3 protein: CASSGRKNLPGNTIYF
CDR3 DNA: TGTGCCAGCTCAGGGAGGAAGAATCTGCCTGGAAACACCATATATTTT
clone size: many
V gene: TRBV18
D gene: -
J gene: TRBJ1-3

CDR3 protein: CASSGRGSSVGYTF
CDR3 DNA: TGTGCCAGCAGCGGGAGGGGGTCCTCTGTGGGCTACACCTTC
clone size: -
V gene: TRBV11-2
D gene: -
J gene: TRBJ1-2